The clone carrying this TCR beta chain was picked up a small number of times. These data belong to a study of OX40 agonist ivuxolimab in advanced cancers. The wider study: The eligibility criteria allowed prior anti-PD-1, anti-PD-L1 or anti-CTLA-4 therapy, and approximately 42% had some.

The ends lost 1 base at V and 0 bases at J; junction bases unmatched: 6. The CDR3 loop spans 17 amino acids. Per the germline V gene, CDR1 is MGHRA and CDR2 is YSYEKL. Assay: immunoSEQ multiplex PCR; the TCRdb copy retains only in-frame clones and omits some. The sample contains more than 45,000 clones, about 77% of which appear only once. The J gene is TRBJ1-5, the V gene TRBV4-1; 7 bases map to TRBD1. This TCR was recovered from an adult with an advanced solid tumor such as melanoma, head and neck, liver or kidney cancer. Sequencing was performed on CD4+ or CD8+ T cells sorted from blood, taken in a trial of the OX40 agonist ivuxolimab. In DNA, the CDR3 is TGCGCCAGCAGCCAAGGAGTGGGACAGTCTAGCAATCAGCCCCAGCATTTT. Its protein product is CASSQGVGQSSNQPQHF.